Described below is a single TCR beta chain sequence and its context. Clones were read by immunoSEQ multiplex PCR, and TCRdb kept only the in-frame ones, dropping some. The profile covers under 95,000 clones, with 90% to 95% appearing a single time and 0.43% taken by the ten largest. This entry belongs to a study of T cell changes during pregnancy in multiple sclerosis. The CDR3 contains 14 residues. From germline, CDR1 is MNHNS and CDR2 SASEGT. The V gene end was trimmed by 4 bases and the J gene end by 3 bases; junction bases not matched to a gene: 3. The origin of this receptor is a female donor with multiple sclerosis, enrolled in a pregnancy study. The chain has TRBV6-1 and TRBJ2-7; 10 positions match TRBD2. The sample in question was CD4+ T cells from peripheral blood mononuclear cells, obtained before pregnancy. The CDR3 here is CASSGTSGYYEQYF. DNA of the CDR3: TGTGCCAGCAGTGGGACTAGCGGTTACTACGAGCAGTACTTC.